This T cell receptor beta chain came from a study of tumor-infiltrating lymphocytes in localized non-small cell lung cancer. The ends lost 5 bases at V and 12 bases at J; junction bases unmatched: 8. The CDR3 length is 14 residues. Per germline, CDR1 MNHNS and CDR2 SASEGT. The data were produced by immunoSEQ multiplex PCR, yet TCRdb's version contains in-frame clones alone and is incomplete. The sample has about 21,000 clones, 80% seen once. This sequence originates from a human donor with non-small cell lung cancer. Sequencing was done on a sample of lung tumor tissue. The rearrangement joins TRBV6-1 to TRBJ1-4; TRBD1 matches 11 bases. The CDR3 nucleotides read TGTGCCAGCAGTCAGGGGACAGGGGGGAGGGAACTGTTTTTT. Translating gives CASSQGTGGRELFF.